These T cell receptor beta chains were read from a single sample in a study of response to subunit inactivated influenza vaccine. TCRdb reprocessed the RT-PCR reads via MiXCR and lists one record per CDR3 protein. The sample has about 520,000 distinct CDR3 sequences, roughly 7.9% seen once; the top ten hold under 15%. Sequenced here: PBMCs from blood, sampled less than 30 months after vaccination. The source is a man in his fifties or sixties who received an inactivated influenza vaccine. Both conserved end residues are part of each CDR3. Rows give clone size only sometimes, using once, few, many, or a class for an expanded clone.

clone_size	v_call	j_call	cdr3_aa
few	TRBV7-9	TRBJ2-1	CASSLDLAPFQQFF
few	TRBV20-1	TRBJ2-7	CSLGDRTYEQYF
few	TRBV20-1	TRBJ2-3	CSAMAPGTDTQYF
.	TRBV7-2	TRBJ1-2	CASSPQRNYGYTF
.	TRBV7-9	TRBJ2-7	CASSSDRTRLDYEQYF
few	TRBV4-3	TRBJ2-1	CASSQDRTSGIYNEQFF
few	TRBV7-6	TRBJ2-7	CASSTRLAGTDEQYF
.	TRBV14	TRBJ2-2	CASSPWGPQGAANTGELFF
.	TRBV3-1	TRBJ2-5	CASSLTPGPRTENQYF
.	TRBV28	TRBJ1-1	CAVGLLNTEAFF
few	TRBV7-2	TRBJ1-5	CASSLGQRGGAQHF
.	TRBV5-1	TRBJ2-7	CASKKGMGSYEQYF
.	TRBV5-1	TRBJ2-3	CASSLRGGAADTQYF
few	TRBV4-3	TRBJ2-1	CASSQGTTGGEQFF
few	TRBV18	TRBJ1-1	CASSPRKSVNTEAFF
.	TRBV3-1	TRBJ2-5	CASSQEIAGGWGETQYF
.	TRBV7-2	TRBJ1-5	CASSPLDRGGNQPQHF
many	TRBV7-8	TRBJ2-2	CASSLIGGSGTGELFF
few	TRBV21-1	TRBJ2-3	CASNPTGDTQYF
many	TRBV28	TRBJ2-6	CASSLDPTGSGANVLTF
many	TRBV10-3	TRBJ2-7	CAISESGSGGAYEQYF
many	TRBV5-1	TRBJ2-7	CASSLVTGGAAYEQYF
many	TRBV25-1	TRBJ1-5	CASSEQGGSQPQHF
many	TRBV12-3/TRBV12-4	TRBJ1-2	CASSAPGFAHGYTF
.	TRBV20-1	TRBJ1-2	CSARTPRRNGYTF
few	TRBV3-1	TRBJ1-6	CASSQDLVGGNSPLHF
few	TRBV6-2/TRBV6-3	TRBJ2-7	CASSYTPSGSYEQYF
few	TRBV12-3/TRBV12-4	TRBJ1-2	CASSPTTVNYGYTF
.	TRBV11-3	TRBJ2-2	CASSESHRASNTGELFF
many	TRBV29-1	TRBJ2-7	CSVLRGYYEQYF
few	TRBV3-1	TRBJ2-5	CASRQNEETQYF
.	TRBV20-1	TRBJ1-1	CSAFRRDRGRGAFF
.	TRBV27	TRBJ2-1	CASSLGPLTRYNEQFF
.	TRBV5-1	TRBJ2-3	CASSEASADTQYF
few	TRBV7-6	TRBJ2-7	CASSLGGGNYEQYF
few	TRBV11-2	TRBJ2-1	CASSSLAGGLFYNEQFF
few	TRBV28	TRBJ2-1	CASRRTGVSYNEQFF
.	TRBV12-3/TRBV12-4	TRBJ2-7	CASRVTGSYEQYF
few	TRBV15	TRBJ2-3	CATSTESGPSTDTQYF
few	TRBV9	TRBJ2-7	CASSVGRQASSYEQYF
many	TRBV14	TRBJ1-1	CASSQSRVSAFF
many	TRBV24-1	TRBJ2-1	CATSSPGINEQFF
many	TRBV4-1	TRBJ2-7	CASSQDLIGGFNEQYF
many	TRBV24-1	TRBJ2-1	CATSDQRTASYNEQFF
.	TRBV7-8	TRBJ2-7	CASSPQRTAYEQYF